A selection of T cell receptor beta chains follows, all from one sample in a study of cytomegalovirus exposure and HLA in healthy donors. Generated by immunoSEQ multiplex PCR, the TCRdb table keeps only in-frame clones and is missing some. The sample contains some 180,000 clones, roughly 9.5% of which appear only once. The sequenced material came from PBMCs. The source of these receptors is a woman aged 25 to 45 in good health and CMV-seropositive. The CDR3 runs from the conserved cysteine through the conserved F or W. The D gene is left open where the match is weak. Clone sizes are given selectively: once, few, many, or a class where the clone is expanded.

TRBJ1-1 | TRBV7-2 | few | 12 | . | TGTGCCAGCAGCTTTCCTCCAGGGAACGCTTTCTTT | CASSFPPGNAFF
TRBJ2-3 | TRBV25-1 | few | 13 | . | TGTGCCAGCAGTGGGCAATACACAGATACGCAGTATTTT | CASSGQYTDTQYF
TRBJ1-1 | TRBV6-5 | . | 16 | . | TGTGCCAGCAGTTACGCCTGGGGCAAGAAGAACACTGAAGCTTTCTTT | CASSYAWGKKNTEAFF
TRBJ1-2 | TRBV7-2 | few | 12 | . | TGTGCCAGCAGCTTAAGGGCGGGAGGCTACACCTTC | CASSLRAGGYTF
TRBJ2-1 | TRBV9 | few | 17 | . | TGTGCCAGCAGCGCTTCCCTAACTGGCGGCTCCTACAATGAGCAGTTCTTC | CASSASLTGGSYNEQFF
TRBJ2-7 | TRBV27 | . | 15 | TRBD1 | TGTGCCAGCAGTCCCCGAGGGGGCATAGCCTACGAGCAGTACTTC | CASSPRGGIAYEQYF
TRBJ2-5 | TRBV7-3 | few | 17 | . | TGTGCCAGCAGCAAGCGCCCGGGACTGACGATCCGAGAGACCCAGTACTTC | CASSKRPGLTIRETQYF
TRBJ1-1 | TRBV7-9 | few | 15 | . | TGTGCCAGCAGCCCCCGGACAAGTCAAGGCACTGAAGCTTTCTTT | CASSPRTSQGTEAFF
TRBJ2-5 | TRBV6-5 | . | 15 | TRBD2 | TGTGCCAGCAGTTACGGACTAGCGGTTGGGGAGACCCAGTACTTC | CASSYGLAVGETQYF
TRBJ1-1 | TRBV5-1 | few | 15 | TRBD1 | TGCGCCAGCACCGGGACAGGGCTAGCGAACACTGAAGCTTTCTTT | CASTGTGLANTEAFF
TRBJ1-5 | TRBV21-1 | . | 23 | . | TGTGCCAGCAGCAAAGGATCCTCGCCGCGGACGCTTACAGGGGCTGTGAGCAATCAGCCCCAGCATTTT | CASSKGSSPRTLTGAVSNQPQHF
TRBJ1-2 | TRBV10-3 | few | 15 | . | TGTGCCATCAGTGAGACCCCTGGGGGGTACTATGGCTACACCTTC | CAISETPGGYYGYTF
TRBJ1-1 | TRBV7-3 | few | 13 | TRBD1 | TGTGCCAGCAGCTCTTCGACAGGGACTGAAGCTTTCTTT | CASSSSTGTEAFF
TRBJ2-7 | TRBV2 | few | 13 | TRBD1 | TGTGCCAGCAGGGGGACAGGGGGCGGCGAGCAGTACTTC | CASRGTGGGEQYF
TRBJ2-5 | TRBV6-6 | few | 13 | TRBD1 | TGTGCCAGCAGTCAACAGGGGACAGAGACCCAGTACTTC | CASSQQGTETQYF
TRBJ2-3 | TRBV5-1 | few | 16 | TRBD2 | TGCGCCAGCAGCTCTTGGAGCGGGAGGAGCACAGATACGCAGTATTTT | CASSSWSGRSTDTQYF
TRBJ1-2 | TRBV7-8 | few | 15 | TRBD1 | TGTGCCAGCAGCTCCCAGTCGACAGGGGATGGTGGCTACACCTTC | CASSSQSTGDGGYTF
TRBJ2-1 | TRBV9 | . | 16 | TRBD2 | TGTGCCAGCAGCATCCCGGGACTAGCGGGAAACAATGAGCAGTTCTTC | CASSIPGLAGNNEQFF
TRBJ1-1 | TRBV5-1 | few | 14 | . | TGCGCCAGCAGCCGGAAGCGGGGGAACACTGAAGCTTTCTTT | CASSRKRGNTEAFF
TRBJ2-7 | TRBV27 | . | 18 | . | TGTGCCAGCAGTTTATCGGGGCCCCCGCGGCAATCCCTCTACGAGCAGTACTTC | CASSLSGPPRQSLYEQYF
TRBJ2-5 | TRBV7-4 | . | 15 | TRBD2 | TGTGCCAGCAGGCCGACCGGGACTAGAGAAGAGACCCAGTACTTC | CASRPTGTREETQYF
TRBJ1-2 | TRBV27 | . | 14 | TRBD1 | TGTGCCAGCAGCCCTACAGGGGGCTGGTATGGCTACACCTTC | CASSPTGGWYGYTF
TRBJ2-7 | TRBV5-1 | few | 13 | TRBD1 | TGCGCCAGCAGCTTACGGACAGGCTACGAGCAGTACTTC | CASSLRTGYEQYF
TRBJ2-1 | TRBV10-3 | . | 16 | . | TGTGCCATCAGCTCCGGGCGGGACCCCCACTACAATGAGCAGTTCTTC | CAISSGRDPHYNEQFF
TRBJ2-3 | TRBV29-1 | . | 15 | . | TGCAGCGTGATATATTACAGGACCCCTACGGATACGCAGTATTTT | CSVIYYRTPTDTQYF
TRBJ2-2 | TRBV6-1 | . | 16 | . | TGTGCCAGCAGTGAGTACAGGGCCACCAACACCGGGGAGCTGTTTTTT | CASSEYRATNTGELFF